A selection of T cell receptor beta chains follows, all from one sample in a study of control samples from healthy donors and cancer patients. Repertoires were generated with immunoSEQ multiplex PCR, while TCRdb's copy carries only in-frame clones and drops some. Found here are over 100,000 clones, around 89% of them singletons; the top ten hold roughly 15%. Sequencing input: blood. These TCRs come from a woman between 45 and 65 years old in good health. Each CDR3 is given with its conserved first and last residue. The D gene is left open where the match is weak. Clone size is not always given. Where it is, it says once, few, many or a class for expanded clones.

d_call | j_call | clone_size | v_call | cdr3_nt | cdr3_aa
- | TRBJ2-5 | - | TRBV5-4 | TGTGCCAGCAGCTCGACTGCCGAGGAGACCCAGTACTTC | CASSSTAEETQYF
- | TRBJ1-6 | once | TRBV4-1 | TGCGCCAGCAGCCAAGCTGAGGGTCGTAATCGTTCACCCCTCCACTTT | CASSQAEGRNRSPLHF
- | TRBJ1-1 | few | TRBV7-8 | TGTGCCAGCAGCCGAGACCCCGGCAGGCAAGCGGACACTGAAGCTTTCTTT | CASSRDPGRQADTEAFF
- | TRBJ2-2 | - | TRBV25-1 | TGTGCCAGCAGTCCTCCCGGGTACACCGGGGAGCTGTTTTTT | CASSPPGYTGELFF
- | TRBJ2-3 | - | TRBV27 | TGTGCCAGCAGACCCAGGCGGGGTCTTAGCACAGATACGCAGTATTTT | CASRPRRGLSTDTQYF
- | TRBJ2-7 | few | TRBV12-5 | TGTGCTAGTGCCCTCTCGGGGGTCCTCTCCTACGAGCAGTACTTC | CASALSGVLSYEQYF
- | TRBJ2-7 | - | TRBV5-8 | TGTGCCAGCAGCCCTGGGGACGCGGGTGACTACGAGCAGTACTTC | CASSPGDAGDYEQYF
- | TRBJ1-3 | - | TRBV21-1 | TGTGCCAGCAGCAACCCGCGCTCTGGAAACACCATATATTTT | CASSNPRSGNTIYF
- | TRBJ1-1 | - | TRBV12-3/TRBV12-4 | TGTGCCAGCAGTCTCCGTCAGGTCGCCTTCTTT | CASSLRQVAFF
TRBD1 | TRBJ2-1 | - | TRBV9 | TGTGCCAGCAGCGTAGCAGTGGGGACAGGGCTGAATGAGCAGTTCTTC | CASSVAVGTGLNEQFF
- | TRBJ2-1 | - | TRBV11-1 | TGTGCCAGCAGCTTACTGAATGGGTATGAGCAGTTCTTC | CASSLLNGYEQFF
- | TRBJ1-2 | few | TRBV20-1 | TGCAGTGCTAGGAGGGATGGCTACACCTTC | CSARRDGYTF
TRBD1 | TRBJ1-1 | - | TRBV23-1 | TGCGCCAGCAGTCTAGGGACAGTGAACACTGAAGCTTTCTTT | CASSLGTVNTEAFF
TRBD2 | TRBJ2-2 | - | TRBV9 | TGTGCCAGCAGCCAGCAACTAGCGGAGGGAACCGGGGAGCTGTTTTTT | CASSQQLAEGTGELFF
- | TRBJ1-5 | few | TRBV29-1 | TGCAGCGTTAGGGACAGCAATCAGCCCCAGCATTTT | CSVRDSNQPQHF
- | TRBJ2-2 | - | TRBV5-1 | TGCGCCAGCAGCTTGCTACAGACGAACACCGGGGAGCTGTTTTTT | CASSLLQTNTGELFF
- | TRBJ2-1 | - | TRBV4-3 | TGCGCCAGCAGCCAACGACTAGGGGAGGACAATGAGCAGTTCTTC | CASSQRLGEDNEQFF
- | TRBJ2-3 | - | TRBV5-8 | TGTGCCAGCAGCTGGATGTTCACAGATACGCAGTATTTT | CASSWMFTDTQYF
- | TRBJ2-7 | - | TRBV6-2/TRBV6-3 | TGTGCCAGCAGTTACTCGAGGCTCCTGACCTACGAGCAGTACTTC | CASSYSRLLTYEQYF
- | TRBJ2-7 | - | TRBV4-1 | TGCGCCAGCAGCCAAGGGGGGACGCCATCCCTTTACGAGCAGTACTTC | CASSQGGTPSLYEQYF
TRBD1 | TRBJ2-1 | - | TRBV18 | TGTGCCAGCTCACCGGGACAGAGCTCCTACAATGAGCAGTTCTTC | CASSPGQSSYNEQFF
- | TRBJ2-1 | - | TRBV6-2/TRBV6-3 | TGTGCCAGCAGTTACCCGGGACCCTACAATGAGCAGTTCTTC | CASSYPGPYNEQFF
TRBD2 | TRBJ2-2 | - | TRBV6-2/TRBV6-3 | TGTGCCAGCAGCATAGCGGGAACCACCGGGGAGCTGTTTTTT | CASSIAGTTGELFF
- | TRBJ1-1 | - | TRBV19 | TGTGCCAGTAGTATCCAACGAGGCCCCAACACTGAAGCTTTCTTT | CASSIQRGPNTEAFF
TRBD2 | TRBJ2-2 | - | TRBV19 | TGTGCCAGTAGTCCACGACTAGCGGGGCCAAGCACCGGGGAGCTGTTTTTT | CASSPRLAGPSTGELFF
- | TRBJ2-5 | - | TRBV5-4 | TGTGCCAGCAGCTTAAATGGGGAGACCCAGTACTTC | CASSLNGETQYF
TRBD2 | TRBJ2-1 | once | TRBV7-9 | TGTGCCAGCAGCTTAGCAAGGCTAGCGGGAGTACTTGAGCAGTTCTTC | CASSLARLAGVLEQFF
- | TRBJ1-5 | - | TRBV5-4 | TGTGCCAGCAGCTTGGATGGGAAAAGCAATCAGCCCCAGCATTTT | CASSLDGKSNQPQHF
- | TRBJ2-4 | - | TRBV4-3 | TGCGCCAGCAGCCAAGATCCGGGAGCGGGAAACATTCAGTACTTC | CASSQDPGAGNIQYF
TRBD1 | TRBJ1-1 | - | TRBV9 | TGTGCCAGCAGCACGCGGACAGGTACGGGTTCATCTGAAGCTTTCTTT | CASSTRTGTGSSEAFF